The 32 T cell receptor beta chains given below trace back to one sample, sequenced in a study of identical twins. Using its own MiXCR run on the 5' RACE reads, TCRdb lists one record per CDR3 protein. The table has about 520,000 distinct CDR3 sequences, 22% seen once. This sample was also put to use in a study of T cells expressing NK-cell markers.

Material for sequencing was CD4+ T cells sorted from blood. These receptors were taken from a woman younger than 35 in good health.

The chain recombines TRBV5-6 with TRBJ1-2; D possibly corresponds to TRBD1 (6 bases). Germline V gene lookup returns CDR1 SGHDT and CDR2 YYEEEE. The CDR3 spans 17 residues. Trimming pared 6 bases from V and 5 bases from J, leaving 26 bases between. The CDR3 nucleotides are TGTGCCAGCAACCCTCCCTTGCCTATTCGGGGGCAGTATGGCTACACCTTC. It encodes CASNPPLPIRGQYGYTF.

This clonotype came up a few times. The gene calls are TRBV5-1 and TRBJ1-1; no definite D call. The V and J ends lost 0 bases and 2 bases respectively, with 8 bases between them. The CDR3 runs to 14 residues. Germline CDR1 reads SGHRS; CDR2 reads YFSETQ. The CDR3 spells CASSLGLHNTEAFF. As DNA, the CDR3 is TGCGCCAGCAGCTTGGGACTGCATAACACTGAAGCTTTCTTT.

This clonotype was detected only a few times. The chain joins TRBV12-3 or TRBV12-4 to TRBJ2-2; 7 bases align to TRBD2. This CDR3 comprises 15 residues. The V gene end was trimmed by 6 bases and the J gene end by 6 bases; junction bases not matched to a gene: 10. CDR3 amino acids: CASRGGLDKAGELFF. DNA of the CDR3: TGTGCCAGCAGGGGTGGACTAGACAAGGCCGGGGAGCTGTTTTTT.

The V gene is TRBV6-1, the J gene TRBJ1-4; D remains ambiguous. V shed 6 bases and J shed 0 bases, with 14 bases lying between them. The germline V gene encodes CDR1 MNHNS and CDR2 SASEGT. The CDR3 is 16 residues long. CDR3 DNA: TGTGCCAGCAGCCGGACCCCAGGAGCAACTAATGAAAAACTGTTTTTT. Protein product: CASSRTPGATNEKLFF.

This chain uses TRBV12-3 or TRBV12-4 with TRBJ2-5; either TRBD1 or TRBD2 may supply D (5 bases each). Trimming shortened V by 5 bases and J by 0 bases, and 7 bases separated the two germline ends. This CDR3 has 13 amino acids. CDR3 nucleotides: TGTGCCAGCAGTGGGACCCACCAAGAGACCCAGTACTTC. Encoded protein: CASSGTHQETQYF.

The sample holds a few counts of this clonotype. The chain combines TRBV5-1 with TRBJ1-1, with D uncertain. The V gene lost 2 bases and the J gene lost 1 base, with 9 bases spanning the gap. The CDR3 is 14 amino acids. The germline gives CDR1 SGHRS, CDR2 YFSETQ. The DNA for the CDR3 is TGCGCCAGCAGCTTTCGGTATTCGAACACTGAAGCTTTCTTT. Protein: CASSFRYSNTEAFF.

This clonotype came up a few times. The V call is TRBV20-1, the J call TRBJ2-3; possibly TRBD2 for D (6 bases). Per germline, CDR1 DFQATT and CDR2 SNEGSKA (reference sequence). V dropped 2 bases and J dropped 2 bases, with 14 bases sitting between them. This CDR3 is built from 15 residues. CDR3 protein: CSARIAAGNTDTQYF. CDR3 sequence (DNA): TGCAGTGCTAGAATAGCGGCAGGCAACACAGATACGCAGTATTTT.

The J gene is TRBJ1-3, the V gene TRBV7-8; D is undetermined. V dropped 6 bases and J dropped 2 bases, with 14 bases sitting between them. The CDR3 extends over 15 amino acids. The germline V gene has CDR1 SGHVS and CDR2 FQNEAQ. CDR3 DNA: TGTGCCAGCAGTACACAGAGGTCTACTGGAAACACCATATATTTT. This encodes CASSTQRSTGNTIYF.

This chain uses TRBV29-1 with TRBJ2-3; 8 nucleotides align to TRBD1. V was clipped by 4 bases and J by 2 bases; unmatched bases: 8. Germline assignment: CDR1 SQVTM and CDR2 ANQGSEA. This CDR3 comprises 15 residues. The CDR3 bases are TGCAGCGTTGGGGGCCGGGGACAGGTCACAGATACGCAGTATTTT. The encoded protein is CSVGGRGQVTDTQYF.

V is TRBV11-2 and J is TRBJ2-7; D gene unclear. The V end was cut by 7 bases, the J end by 3 bases, with 10 bases between. Germline assignment: CDR1 SGHAT and CDR2 FQNNGV. The CDR3 sequence is 12 residues long. The chain's CDR3 is CASTARHYEQYF. Here the CDR3 DNA reads TGTGCCAGCACCGCAAGACACTACGAGCAGTACTTC.

In its sample, this clonotype was seen a few times. This chain connects TRBV20-1 to TRBJ2-3; no clear D. The CDR3 totals 13 residues. V was shortened by 0 bases and J by 11 bases, with 15 bases between the two germline ends. The germline V gene has CDR1 DFQATT and CDR2 SNEGSKA (reference sequence). DNA for the CDR3: TGCAGTGCTAGAGATCCGGTCGACTTTGGGCAGTATTTT. It yields the protein CSARDPVDFGQYF.

The chain joins TRBV20-1 to TRBJ2-5; D might be TRBD1 (7 bases). CDR1 DFQATT and CDR2 SNEGSKA come from the germline V gene (reference sequence). This CDR3 has 14 amino acids. Trimming left V 6 bases short and J 5 bases short, with 19 bases between. The DNA of the CDR3 is TGCAGTGCCGACCGGAGGGGGCGTTCGGAGACCCAGTACTTC. Translating gives CSADRRGRSETQYF.

This clonotype has a count of ten or more. One junction end does not reproduce the germline sequence, and a read error may be involved. The chain carries TRBV18 and TRBJ1-1; unclear D gene. The CDR3 is 13 residues long. CDR1 and CDR2 (germline): KGHSH, LQKENI. CDR3 loop: CASSPGENTEAFF. CDR3 DNA: TGCGCCAGCAGCCCGGGAGAGAACACTGAAGCTTTCTTT.

This clonotype has only one observation. The chain joins TRBV10-3 to TRBJ1-1, with 8 nucleotides matching TRBD1. Germline-derived CDR1 and CDR2 are ENHRY and SYGVKD. The V gene end was trimmed by 4 bases and the J gene end by 5 bases; junction bases not matched to a gene: 6. This CDR3 is built from 14 residues. CDR3 sequence reads: CAISAGQGMTEAFF. The CDR3 DNA reads TGTGCCATCAGTGCCGGACAGGGAATGACTGAAGCTTTCTTT.

This clonotype is a singleton in its sample. V usage is TRBV19 and J usage is TRBJ2-1; no clear D gene. V was cut by 5 bases and J by 4 bases, with 15 bases left in between. The length of the CDR3 is 15 residues. Per germline, CDR1 LNHDA and CDR2 SQIVND (reference sequence). This CDR3 is CASSSPRTEYNEQFF. CDR3 bases: TGTGCCAGTAGTTCCCCTCGGACGGAATACAATGAGCAGTTCTTC.

The CDR3, as DNA: TGTGCCAGCAGTACCGGAAAAGCGACGGTGAGCTCCTACAATGAGCAGTTCTTC. Its protein is CASSTGKATVSSYNEQFF. V gene TRBV2 combines with J gene TRBJ2-1; D unresolved. V lost 5 bases and J 0 bases, leaving 20 bases between the germline ends. Germline loops: CDR1 SNHLY, CDR2 FYNNEI. The CDR3 spans 18 residues. Full variable domain (missing parts from reference TRBV2 and TRBJ2-1): EPEVTQTPSHQVTQMGQEVILRCVPISNHLYFYWYRQILGQKVEFLVSFYNNEISEKSEIFDDQFSVERPDGSNFTLKIRSTKLEDSAMYFCASSTGKATVSSYNEQFFGPGTRLTVL.

The chain couples TRBV5-1 to TRBJ2-3, with D uncertain. The CDR3 extends over 14 amino acids. Deletions cut 3 bases from V and 6 bases from J, with 14 bases between. The germline V gene has CDR1 SGHRS and CDR2 YFSETQ. The CDR3 spells CASSSVVETDTQYF. In nucleotides, the CDR3 is TGCGCCAGCAGCTCGGTCGTAGAGACGGATACGCAGTATTTT.

The rearrangement joins TRBV4-2 to TRBJ2-1, with 8 bases that match TRBD2. The CDR3 consists of 15 residues. Losses at the gene ends were 4 bases for V and 5 bases for J; bases not matched to a gene: 7. Germline CDR1 is LGHNA and CDR2 is YNFKEQ. The CDR3 here is CASSRSGGDDNEQFF. The DNA of the CDR3 is TGTGCCAGCAGCCGATCCGGGGGGGACGACAATGAGCAGTTCTTC.

This clonotype was recorded a few times. The chain is built from TRBV7-6 and TRBJ1-6; tentatively, D is TRBD1 (6 bases). Germline V lookup: CDR1 SGHVS, CDR2 FNYEAQ. V lost 2 bases to trimming and J lost 8 bases, with 10 bases between them. The CDR3 is 14 amino acids. CDR3 region: CASSLRGSDSPLHF. In nucleotides, the CDR3 is TGTGCCAGCAGCTTAAGGGGGTCGGATTCACCCCTCCACTTT.

This clonotype was seen at least ten times. This chain links TRBV12-3 or TRBV12-4 with TRBJ2-1, with D perhaps matching TRBD1 or TRBD2 (6 bases each). V was trimmed by 5 bases and J by 4 bases, leaving 15 bases between them. This CDR3 has 15 residues. CDR3 coding DNA: TGTGCCAGCAGTCATACAGGGAGGCGGTACAATGAGCAGTTCTTC. Translation gives CASSHTGRRYNEQFF.

The chain uses TRBV12-3 or TRBV12-4 and TRBJ1-5; possibly TRBD1 for D (6 bases). V lost 8 bases and J lost 4, with 12 bases in between. The CDR3 is 13 residues long. CDR3 loop: CASGGTTNQPQHF. CDR3 DNA sequence: TGTGCCAGCGGTGGGACAACGAATCAGCCCCAGCATTTT.

The chain couples TRBV14 to TRBJ2-7, with D possibly being TRBD2 (5 bases). V lost 3 bases, J lost 3 bases, and 9 bases lay in between. Germline loops: CDR1 SGHDN, CDR2 FVKESK. The CDR3 loop spans 13 amino acids. CDR3 bases: TGTGCCAGCAGCCACCCGGGGAGCTACGAGCAGTACTTC. It translates to CASSHPGSYEQYF. The full variable domain, completed using reference TRBV14 and TRBJ2-7, is EAGVTQFPSHSVIEKGQTVTLRCDPISGHDNLYWYRRVMGKEIKFLLHFVKESKQDESGMPNNRFLAERTGGTYSTLKVQPAELEDSGVYFCASSHPGSYEQYFGPGTRLTVT.

V is TRBV6-6 and J is TRBJ2-1; either TRBD1 or TRBD2 may supply D (5 bases each). The CDR3 totals 11 residues. Trimming cost V 5 bases and J 9 bases, with 8 bases left between them. Germline lookup yields CDR1 MNHNY and CDR2 SVGAGI (reference sequence). CDR3 region: CASSGGSEQFF. In DNA form, the CDR3 reads TGTGCCAGCAGTGGGGGTAGTGAGCAGTTCTTC.

V is TRBV7-9 and J is TRBJ1-4; no definite D call. With 4 bases removed from V and 8 bases from J, the gap between germline ends came to 17 bases. From germline, CDR1 is SEHNR and CDR2 FQNEAQ (reference sequence). This CDR3 is built from 15 residues. The CDR3 protein is CASSSAAGSQEKLFF. The CDR3 nucleotides read TGTGCCAGCAGCTCCGCAGCGGGCAGTCAAGAAAAACTGTTTTTT.

The chain couples TRBV18 to TRBJ2-3; 7 bases fit TRBD1. The CDR3 has 16 residues. Trimming took 4 bases from V and 2 from J; bases not matched to a gene: 9. Germline V gene sequence: CDR1 KGHSH, CDR2 LQKENI. The CDR3 here is CASSRTGTEYTDTQYF. As DNA, the CDR3 is TGTGCCAGCTCACGAACCGGGACAGAGTACACAGATACGCAGTATTTT. Combining the CDR3 with reference TRBV18 and TRBJ2-3 gives the whole variable domain NAGVMQNPRHLVRRRGQEARLRCSPMKGHSHVYWYRQLPEEGLKFMVYLQKENIIDESGMPKERFSAEFPKEGPSILRIQQVVRGDSAAYFCASSRTGTEYTDTQYFGPGTRLTVL.

There are many counts of this clonotype. CDR3 sequence reads: CSAATSGRANEQFF. The CDR3 nucleotides are TGCAGTGCCGCTACTAGCGGGAGGGCCAATGAGCAGTTCTTC. The V call is TRBV20-1, the J call TRBJ2-1, with 13 bases aligning to TRBD2. Germline lookup yields CDR1 DFQATT and CDR2 SNEGSKA (reference sequence). Unmatched junction bases numbered 5, after V lost 6 bases and J lost 6 bases. This CDR3 is 14 amino acids long.

This clonotype was seen only a few times. This chain's CDR3 is CASSEPSGSPPYEQYF. For the CDR3, the DNA is TGTGCCAGCAGTGAGCCAAGCGGGAGCCCTCCCTACGAGCAGTACTTC. The chain has TRBV6-2 or TRBV6-3 and TRBJ2-7; 8 bases fit TRBD2. Germline CDR1 is MNHEY and CDR2 is SVGEGT. V was clipped by 5 bases and J by 2 bases; unmatched bases: 11. This CDR3 spans 16 amino acids.

The V and J genes are TRBV18 and TRBJ2-3; D is unresolved. The germline V gene encodes CDR1 KGHSH and CDR2 LQKENI. Trimming pared 3 bases from V and 6 bases from J, leaving 10 bases between. The CDR3 is made up of 13 amino acids. CDR3 region: CASSPLSADTQYF. The DNA of the CDR3 is TGTGCCAGCTCACCTCTGTCGGCGGATACGCAGTATTTT.

This clonotype has a handful of counts. The chain employs TRBV5-1 and TRBJ2-3, with TRBD2 as a possible D gene (5 bases). The CDR3 runs 14 residues. The V end was cut by 10 bases, the J end by 4 bases, with 19 bases between. The germline V gene has CDR1 SGHRS and CDR2 YFSETQ. CDR3 in amino acids: CAGERGRRSDTQYF. In DNA form, the CDR3 reads TGCGCCGGAGAGAGAGGGCGCCGCTCAGATACGCAGTATTTT.

At least ten counts were recorded for this clonotype. In nucleotides, the CDR3 is TGCAGTGCTAGCCAAGCCACCCGAAACAATGAGCAGTTCTTC. It specifies CSASQATRNNEQFF. The V gene is TRBV20-1, the J gene TRBJ2-1, with D uncertain. This CDR3 has 14 residues. Per germline, CDR1 DFQATT and CDR2 SNEGSKA (reference sequence). Trimming took 3 bases from V and 5 from J, leaving 14 bases between them.

The chain uses TRBV5-6 and TRBJ1-1; no clear D. Germline V gene lookup returns CDR1 SGHDT and CDR2 YYEEEE. The ends were cut back, 0 bases at V and 6 bases at J, with 6 bases in the middle. The CDR3 is 12 residues long. The CDR3 nucleotides read TGTGCCAGCAGCTTGGGAACCCCTGAAGCTTTCTTT. It specifies CASSLGTPEAFF.

The chain couples TRBV5-1 to TRBJ2-5; TRBD1 matches at 8 bases. The CDR3 spans 15 residues. J was trimmed by 4 bases and V by 3 bases; bases with no gene match: 8. The germline V gene has CDR1 SGHRS and CDR2 YFSETQ. The CDR3 region is CASSSNQGALETQYF. The CDR3 region has the DNA TGCGCCAGCAGCTCTAACCAGGGGGCATTAGAGACCCAGTACTTC.